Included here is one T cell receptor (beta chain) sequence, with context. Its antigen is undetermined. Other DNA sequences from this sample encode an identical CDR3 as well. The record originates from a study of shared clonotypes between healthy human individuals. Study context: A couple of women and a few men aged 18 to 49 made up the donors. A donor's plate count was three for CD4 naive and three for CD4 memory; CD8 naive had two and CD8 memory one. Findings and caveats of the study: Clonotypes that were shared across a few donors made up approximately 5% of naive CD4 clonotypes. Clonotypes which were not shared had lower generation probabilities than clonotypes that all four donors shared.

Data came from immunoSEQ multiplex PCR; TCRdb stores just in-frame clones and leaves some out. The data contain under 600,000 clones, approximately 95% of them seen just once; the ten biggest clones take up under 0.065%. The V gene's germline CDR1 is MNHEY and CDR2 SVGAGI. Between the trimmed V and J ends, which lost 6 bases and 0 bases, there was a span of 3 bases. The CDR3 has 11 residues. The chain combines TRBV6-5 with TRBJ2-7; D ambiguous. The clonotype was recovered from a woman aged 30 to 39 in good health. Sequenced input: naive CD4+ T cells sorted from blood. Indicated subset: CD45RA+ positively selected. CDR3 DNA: TGTGCCAGCAGGGTCTCCTACGAGCAGTACTTC. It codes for CASRVSYEQYF.